Presented here are 25 T cell receptor beta chains from one specimen sequenced in a study of OX40 agonist ivuxolimab in advanced cancers. Produced via immunoSEQ multiplex PCR; TCRdb's table is partial and in-frame only. The repertoire holds some 19,000 clones, roughly nine tenths seen once, with roughly 52% in the top ten. The sample consisted of CD4+ or CD8+ T cells sorted from blood, taken in a trial of the OX40 agonist ivuxolimab. These TCRs come from an adult with an advanced solid tumor such as melanoma, head and neck, liver or kidney cancer.

V and J are TRBV15 and TRBJ1-5; D is unresolved. Germline V lookup: CDR1 LNHNV, CDR2 YYDKDF (reference sequence). V was pared by 0 bases and J by 0 bases, with 12 bases between. The CDR3 covers 17 residues. The CDR3 is CATSRDRRQYSNQPQHF. CDR3 in DNA: TGTGCCACCAGCAGAGATCGTCGGCAGTATAGCAATCAGCCCCAGCATTTT.

CDR3 loop: CASSQGWADTQYF. In DNA form, the CDR3 reads TGTGCCAGCAGCCAAGGTTGGGCAGATACGCAGTATTTT. The J gene is TRBJ2-3, the V gene TRBV4-2, with D unclear. CDR3 length: 13 amino acids. V was cut by 1 base and J by 4 bases, with 6 bases left in between. Germline CDR1 reads LGHNA; CDR2 reads YNFKEQ.

The chain recombines TRBV2 with TRBJ2-1, with D possibly TRBD1 on 5 matching bases. Trimming shortened V by 8 bases and J by 6 bases, and 14 bases separated the two germline ends. The CDR3 consists of 13 residues. Germline CDR1 is SNHLY and CDR2 is FYNNEI. The CDR3: CASFRALGNEQFF. CDR3 nucleotide sequence: TGTGCCAGCTTCAGGGCCTTGGGCAATGAGCAGTTCTTC.

The genes are TRBV25-1 and TRBJ2-5, with D possibly TRBD1 on 6 matching bases. V was cut by 3 bases and J by 2 bases, with 10 bases left in between. Germline V gene lookup returns CDR1 MGHDK and CDR2 SYGVNS. The CDR3 extends over 14 amino acids. The CDR3 DNA sequence: TGTGCCAGCAGTGAGGTCGGGACACAAGAGACCCAGTACTTC. Residues: CASSEVGTQETQYF.

The V call is TRBV27, the J call TRBJ2-7, with 12 bases matching TRBD2. Trimming removed 6 bases from V and 6 bases from J; junction bases left unmatched: 12. CDR1 and CDR2 (germline): MNHEY, SMNVEV (reference sequence). This CDR3 region has 16 residues. CDR3 in DNA: TGTGCCAGCAGCTATTCTAGCGGGAGGGCCATACTCGAGCAGTACTTC. Translated: CASSYSSGRAILEQYF.

The chain has TRBV19 and TRBJ2-3, with D possibly matching TRBD2 (5 bases). V was shortened by 0 bases and J by 11 bases, with 15 bases between the two germline ends. The CDR3 covers 14 residues. Looked up from germline, CDR1 is LNHDA and CDR2 is SQIVND (reference sequence). This CDR3 reads CASSIEGGGVEQYF. CDR3 in DNA: TGTGCCAGTAGTATAGAAGGAGGAGGAGTAGAGCAGTATTTT.

The chain uses TRBV7-2 and TRBJ1-4, with 8 nucleotides matching TRBD1. The CDR3 spans 15 residues. V was pared by 4 bases and J by 6 bases, with 7 bases of the junction left unmatched. Germline CDR1 and CDR2: SGHTA and FQGNSA. The CDR3 loop reads CASSWGGTGDEKLFF. CDR3 DNA: TGTGCCAGCAGCTGGGGCGGGACAGGCGATGAAAAACTGTTTTTT.

The V call is TRBV10-2, the J call TRBJ2-1; the D call may be TRBD1 or TRBD2 (5 bases each). V was pared by 6 bases and J by 4 bases, with 13 bases between. This CDR3 has 14 residues. From germline, CDR1 is WSHSY and CDR2 SAAADI. CDR3 DNA sequence: TGCGCCAGCAGCGCCGGGACCGCGTACAATGAGCAGTTCTTC. Protein sequence: CASSAGTAYNEQFF.

This chain links TRBV5-1 with TRBJ1-5; tentatively, D is TRBD1 (6 bases). From germline, CDR1 is SGHRS and CDR2 YFSETQ. The CDR3 is 17 amino acids. The V gene lost 1 base and the J gene lost 0 bases, with 14 bases spanning the gap. CDR3 sequence reads: CASSLTGLDYSNQPQHF. DNA of the CDR3: TGCGCCAGCAGCTTGACAGGGTTGGATTATAGCAATCAGCCCCAGCATTTT.

A single count supports this clone. The rearrangement links TRBV25-1 to TRBJ2-3, with 10 bases lining up with TRBD2. The trim removed 10 bases at V and 1 base at J, leaving 8 bases unmatched. This CDR3 comprises 15 residues. The V gene's germline CDR1 is MGHDK and CDR2 SYGVNS. The CDR3 DNA reads TGTGCCACCGCGCCCGGGACTAGCGGCACAGATACGCAGTATTTT. It yields the protein CATAPGTSGTDTQYF.

J is TRBJ1-4 and V is TRBV4-3; no definite D call. The CDR3 totals 16 residues. V was pared by 1 base and J by 0 bases, with 9 bases between. In germline, CDR1 is LGHNA, CDR2 YSLEER. This CDR3 reads CASSQGGLATNEKLFF. CDR3 coding DNA: TGCGCCAGCAGCCAAGGCGGACTGGCAACTAATGAAAAACTGTTTTTT.

The chain recombines TRBV6-1 with TRBJ2-3, with TRBD1 identical over 7 bases. Germline trimming cut 2 bases from V and 1 base from J; bases unmatched to any gene: 6. This CDR3 has 16 residues. Germline V lookup: CDR1 MNHNS, CDR2 SASEGT. The CDR3 reads CASSEWTGQGTDTQYF. The CDR3 DNA reads TGTGCCAGCAGTGAATGGACCGGACAGGGCACAGATACGCAGTATTTT.

CDR3 sequence: CASKKLADNEQFF. The CDR3 bases are TGTGCCAGCAAAAAACTAGCGGACAATGAGCAGTTCTTC. This rearrangement joins TRBV28 to TRBJ2-1, with 8 positions matching TRBD2. V lost 7 bases, J lost 5 bases, and 4 bases stayed unmatched. CDR3 length: 13 amino acids. Germline CDR1 is MDHEN and CDR2 is SYDVKM.

The chain is built from TRBV4-3 and TRBJ1-1; no definite D call. Looked up from germline, CDR1 is LGHNA and CDR2 is YSLEER. V was trimmed by 1 base and J by 7 bases, leaving 10 bases between them. The CDR3 has 13 residues. CDR3 coding DNA: TGCGCCAGCAGCCAAGGGCGGCAGTATGAAGCTTTCTTT. Its protein is CASSQGRQYEAFF.

The J gene is TRBJ2-3, the V gene TRBV14; D unresolved. The CDR3 sequence is 14 residues long. The V and J ends lost 3 bases and 6 bases respectively, with 13 bases between them. CDR1 is SGHDN, CDR2 FVKESK, per germline. CDR3 sequence reads: CASSQALLGDTQYF. The CDR3 DNA follows: TGTGCCAGCAGCCAGGCTCTTCTTGGGGATACGCAGTATTTT.

The J gene is TRBJ1-1, the V gene TRBV4-2, with 7 bases lining up with TRBD1. The length of the CDR3 is 15 residues. The V and J ends lost 2 bases and 4 bases, in that order; junction bases with no gene match: 7. CDR1 is LGHNA, CDR2 YNFKEQ, per germline. CDR3 in amino acids: CASSQTTGLGTEAFF. In DNA form, the CDR3 reads TGTGCCAGCAGCCAAACGACAGGGTTAGGCACTGAAGCTTTCTTT.

The rearrangement links TRBV27 to TRBJ1-1; D is unresolved. V was cut by 7 bases and J by 6 bases, with 15 bases left in between. The CDR3 has 13 residues. Germline V gene sequence: CDR1 MNHEY, CDR2 SMNVEV (reference sequence). CDR3 loop: CASTPGRGAEAFF. The CDR3 nucleotides read TGTGCCAGCACTCCGGGCCGGGGAGCTGAAGCTTTCTTT.

This sequence joins TRBV14 and TRBJ2-5, with D perhaps matching TRBD2 (6 bases). Trimming took off 1 base at V and 2 bases at J, with 8 bases between the two ends. CDR1 SGHDN and CDR2 FVKESK come from the germline V gene. The CDR3 spans 14 residues. CDR3 in DNA: TGTGCCAGCAGCCAAGTGGCGGGACAAGAGACCCAGTACTTC. This codes for CASSQVAGQETQYF.

The chain is built from TRBV7-6 and TRBJ2-3, with 14 bases that match TRBD2. The V gene end was trimmed by 5 bases and the J gene end by 10 bases; junction bases not matched to a gene: 8. The CDR3 has 15 residues. Germline lookup yields CDR1 SGHVS and CDR2 FNYEAQ. CDR3 DNA sequence: TGTGCCAGCAGCCACGGGACTAGCGGGAGAGGCTCGCAGTATTTT. Translated: CASSHGTSGRGSQYF.

V is TRBV28 and J is TRBJ2-2; D is undetermined. This CDR3 is built from 16 residues. Germline loops: CDR1 MDHEN, CDR2 SYDVKM. Trimming pared 2 bases from V and 3 bases from J, leaving 13 bases between. The CDR3 reads CASSLAWAAHTGELFF. Written as DNA, the CDR3 is TGTGCCAGCAGTTTAGCGTGGGCAGCGCACACCGGGGAGCTGTTTTTT.

DNA of the CDR3: TGCGCCAGCAGCTTGGGGGGAGGGACTGAAGCTTTCTTT. It encodes CASSLGGGTEAFF. The V gene is TRBV5-1, the J gene TRBJ1-1; D remains ambiguous. Germline V gene data show CDR1 as SGHRS and CDR2 as YFSETQ. V lost 0 bases, J lost 5 bases, and 8 bases lay in between. The CDR3 is 13 residues long. Full variable domain (remainder filled in from reference TRBV5-1 and TRBJ1-1): KAGVTQTPRYLIKTRGQQVTLSCSPISGHRSVSWYQQTPGQGLQFLFEYFSETQRNKGNFPGRFSGRQFSNSRSEMNVSTLELGDSALYLCASSLGGGTEAFFGQGTRLTVV.

This rearrangement joins TRBV4-1 to TRBJ2-5; TRBD2 is a possible D gene (5 bases). The V and J ends lost 0 bases and 7 bases respectively, with 9 bases between them. The CDR3 is made up of 13 amino acids. Germline CDR1 MGHRA, CDR2 YSYEKL. The CDR3 sequence: CASSQEGGGTQYF. CDR3 DNA: TGCGCCAGCAGCCAAGAAGGAGGAGGGACCCAGTACTTC.

V gene TRBV9 combines with J gene TRBJ2-3, with TRBD2 as a possible D gene (5 bases). V lost 1 base, J lost 5 bases, and 17 bases lay in between. Germline assignment: CDR1 SGDLS and CDR2 YYNGEE. The CDR3 is 16 amino acids. The CDR3 sequence: CASSVISSGGKDTQYF. The CDR3 DNA reads as TGTGCCAGCAGCGTAATTTCGTCCGGAGGTAAAGATACGCAGTATTTT.

The V call is TRBV28, the J call TRBJ2-3; D might be TRBD1 (5 bases). Germline V CDR1 and CDR2: MDHEN, SYDVKM. V lost 4 bases, J lost 7 bases, and 15 bases lay in between. The CDR3 has 14 amino acids. This chain's CDR3 is CASSSPRRQNTQYF. CDR3 sequence (DNA): TGTGCCAGCAGTTCTCCACGAAGACAGAATACGCAGTATTTT.

The chain carries TRBV29-1 and TRBJ2-1; D not certain. V lost 7 bases and J 7 bases, leaving 11 bases between the germline ends. Germline assignment: CDR1 SQVTM and CDR2 ANQGSEA. This CDR3 is 11 amino acids long. The CDR3 nucleotides are TGCAGCGCTAGGGTCTCTAATGAGCAGTTCTTC. It translates to CSARVSNEQFF.